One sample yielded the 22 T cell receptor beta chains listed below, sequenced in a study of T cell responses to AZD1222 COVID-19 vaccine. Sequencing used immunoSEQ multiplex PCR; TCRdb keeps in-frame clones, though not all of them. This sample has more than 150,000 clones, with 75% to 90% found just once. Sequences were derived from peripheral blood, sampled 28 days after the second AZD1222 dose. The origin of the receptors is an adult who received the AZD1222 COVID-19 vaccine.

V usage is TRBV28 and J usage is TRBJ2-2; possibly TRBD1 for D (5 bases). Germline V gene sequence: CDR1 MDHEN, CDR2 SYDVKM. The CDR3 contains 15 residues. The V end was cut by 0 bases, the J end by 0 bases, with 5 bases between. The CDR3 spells CASSLWGPNTGELFF. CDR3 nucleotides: TGTGCCAGCAGTTTATGGGGGCCGAACACCGGGGAGCTGTTTTTT.

The CDR3 region is CASSTGGGPYNEQFF. The DNA for the CDR3 is TGTGCCAGTAGCACCGGGGGGGGGCCCTACAATGAGCAGTTCTTC. V usage is TRBV19 and J usage is TRBJ2-1; 8 bases align to TRBD2. The V segment lost 6 bases and the J segment 2 bases; nucleotides outside the gene matches: 6. The CDR3 is 15 amino acids. Germline V gene data show CDR1 as LNHDA and CDR2 as SQIVND (reference sequence).

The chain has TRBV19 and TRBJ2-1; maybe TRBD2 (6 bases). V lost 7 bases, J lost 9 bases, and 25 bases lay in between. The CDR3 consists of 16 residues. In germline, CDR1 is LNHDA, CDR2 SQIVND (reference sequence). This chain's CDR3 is CASIDLTRGTLGEQFF. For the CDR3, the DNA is TGTGCCAGTATCGACCTGACTAGAGGGACGCTGGGTGAGCAGTTCTTC.

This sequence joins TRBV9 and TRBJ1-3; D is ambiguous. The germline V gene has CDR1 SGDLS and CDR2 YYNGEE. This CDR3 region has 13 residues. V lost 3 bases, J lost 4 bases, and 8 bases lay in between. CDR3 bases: TGTGCCAGCAGCGCCCTATCGGGAAACACCATATATTTT. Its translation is CASSALSGNTIYF.

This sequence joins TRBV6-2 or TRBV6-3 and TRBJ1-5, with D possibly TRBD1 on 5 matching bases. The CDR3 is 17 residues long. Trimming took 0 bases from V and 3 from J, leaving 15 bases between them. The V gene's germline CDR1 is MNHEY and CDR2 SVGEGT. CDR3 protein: CASSYSLGGTDNQPQHF. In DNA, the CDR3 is TGTGCCAGCAGTTACTCGTTAGGTGGGACGGACAATCAGCCCCAGCATTTT.

The CDR3 loop is CASSLNGPTYEQYF. In DNA form, the CDR3 reads TGTGCCAGCAGCTTAAACGGGCCAACCTACGAGCAGTACTTC. The chain combines TRBV11-1 with TRBJ2-7; D gene uncertain. Deletions cut 2 bases from V and 2 bases from J, with 10 bases between. Germline V gene data show CDR1 as SGHAT and CDR2 as FQDESV (reference sequence). The CDR3 covers 14 residues.

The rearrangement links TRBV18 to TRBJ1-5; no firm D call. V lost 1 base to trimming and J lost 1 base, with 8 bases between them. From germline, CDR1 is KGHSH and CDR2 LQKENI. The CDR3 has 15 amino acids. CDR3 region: CASSPQGGSNQPQHF. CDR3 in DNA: TGTGCCAGCTCACCACAGGGTGGGAGCAATCAGCCCCAGCATTTT.

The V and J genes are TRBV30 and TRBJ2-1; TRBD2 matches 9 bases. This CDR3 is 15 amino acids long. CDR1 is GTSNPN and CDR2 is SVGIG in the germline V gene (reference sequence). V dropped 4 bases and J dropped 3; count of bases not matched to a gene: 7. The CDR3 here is CAWNRGTSSYNEQFF. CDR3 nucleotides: TGTGCCTGGAACCGCGGGACTAGCAGCTACAATGAGCAGTTCTTC.

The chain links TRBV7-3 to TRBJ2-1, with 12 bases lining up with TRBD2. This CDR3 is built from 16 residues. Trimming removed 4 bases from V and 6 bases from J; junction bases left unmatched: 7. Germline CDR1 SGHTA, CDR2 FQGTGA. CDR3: CASSSGASGRGNEQFF. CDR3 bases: TGTGCCAGCAGCTCAGGAGCTAGCGGGAGGGGCAATGAGCAGTTCTTC.

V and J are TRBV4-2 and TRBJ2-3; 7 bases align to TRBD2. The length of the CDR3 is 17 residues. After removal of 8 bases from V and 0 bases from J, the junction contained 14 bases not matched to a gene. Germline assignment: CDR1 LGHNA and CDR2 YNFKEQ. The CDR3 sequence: CASSRASGPESTDTQYF. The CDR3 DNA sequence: TGTGCCAGCTCGAGGGCTAGCGGTCCGGAAAGCACAGATACGCAGTATTTT.

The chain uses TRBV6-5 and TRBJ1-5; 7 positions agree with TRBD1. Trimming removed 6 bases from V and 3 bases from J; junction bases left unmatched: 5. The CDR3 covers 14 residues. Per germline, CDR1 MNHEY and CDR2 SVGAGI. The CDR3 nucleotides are TGTGCCAGCAGGCCCGGGACAGCCAATCAGCCCCAGCATTTT. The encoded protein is CASRPGTANQPQHF.

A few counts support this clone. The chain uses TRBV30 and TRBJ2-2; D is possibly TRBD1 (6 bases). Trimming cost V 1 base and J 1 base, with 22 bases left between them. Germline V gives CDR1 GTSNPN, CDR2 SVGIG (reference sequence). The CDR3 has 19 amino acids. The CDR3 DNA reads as TGTGCCTGGAGTGGACCGGGACAACCTTTCGGGAAGAACACCGGGGAGCTGTTTTTT. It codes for CAWSGPGQPFGKNTGELFF.

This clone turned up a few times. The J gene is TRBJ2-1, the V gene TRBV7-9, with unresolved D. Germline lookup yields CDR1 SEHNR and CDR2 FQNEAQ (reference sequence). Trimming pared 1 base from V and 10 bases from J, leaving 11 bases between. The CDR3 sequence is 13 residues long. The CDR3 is CASSLERPLEQFF. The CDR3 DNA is TGTGCCAGCAGCTTAGAACGCCCTTTAGAGCAGTTCTTC. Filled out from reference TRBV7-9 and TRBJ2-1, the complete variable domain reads DTGVSQNPRHKITKRGQNVTFRCDPISEHNRLYWYRQTLGQGPEFLTYFQNEAQLEKSRLLSDRFSAERPKGSFSTLEIQRTEQGDSAMYLCASSLERPLEQFFGPGTRLTVL.

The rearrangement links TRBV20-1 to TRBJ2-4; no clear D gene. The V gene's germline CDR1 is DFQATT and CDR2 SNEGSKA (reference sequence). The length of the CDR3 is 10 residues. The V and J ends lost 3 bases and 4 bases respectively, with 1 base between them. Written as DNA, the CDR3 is TGCAGTGCTAGTAAAAACATTCAGTACTTC. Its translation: CSASKNIQYF.

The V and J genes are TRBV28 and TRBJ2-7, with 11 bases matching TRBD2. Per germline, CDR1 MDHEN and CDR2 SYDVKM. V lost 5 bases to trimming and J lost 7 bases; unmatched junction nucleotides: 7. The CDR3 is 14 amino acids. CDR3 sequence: CASSTSGSQSEQYF. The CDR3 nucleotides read TGTGCCAGCAGTACTAGCGGGAGCCAGAGTGAGCAGTACTTC.

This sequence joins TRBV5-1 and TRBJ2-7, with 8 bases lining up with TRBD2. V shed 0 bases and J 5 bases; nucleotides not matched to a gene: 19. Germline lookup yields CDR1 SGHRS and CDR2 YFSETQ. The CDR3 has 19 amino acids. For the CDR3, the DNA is TGCGCCAGCAGCTTGGCAAGGGTTGGAGCGGGAGTAACAGCCCACGAGCAGTACTTC. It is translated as CASSLARVGAGVTAHEQYF.

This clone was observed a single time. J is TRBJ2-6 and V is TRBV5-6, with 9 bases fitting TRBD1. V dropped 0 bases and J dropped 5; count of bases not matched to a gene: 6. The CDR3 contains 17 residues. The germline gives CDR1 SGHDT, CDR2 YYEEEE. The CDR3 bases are TGTGCCAGCAGCTTGGGGACAGGGGTAGGAAGGGCCAACGTCCTGACTTTC. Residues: CASSLGTGVGRANVLTF. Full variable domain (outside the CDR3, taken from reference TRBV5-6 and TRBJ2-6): DAGVTQSPTHLIKTRGQQVTLRCSPKSGHDTVSWYQQALGQGPQFIFQYYEEEERQRGNFPDRFSGHQFPNYSSELNVNALLLGDSALYLCASSLGTGVGRANVLTFGAGSRLTVL.

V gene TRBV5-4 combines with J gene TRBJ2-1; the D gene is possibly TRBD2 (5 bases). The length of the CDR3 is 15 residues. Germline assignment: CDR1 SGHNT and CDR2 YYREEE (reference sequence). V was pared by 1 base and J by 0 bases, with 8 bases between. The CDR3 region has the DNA TGTGCCAGCAGCTTGAGCGGCGGCTCCTACAATGAGCAGTTCTTC. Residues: CASSLSGGSYNEQFF.

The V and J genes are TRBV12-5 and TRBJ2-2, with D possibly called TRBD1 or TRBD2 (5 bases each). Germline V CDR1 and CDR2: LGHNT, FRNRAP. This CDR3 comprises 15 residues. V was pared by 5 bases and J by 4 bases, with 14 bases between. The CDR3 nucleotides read TGTGCTAGTGGTCCCGGGGCTTCTGGCACCGGGGAGCTGTTTTTT. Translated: CASGPGASGTGELFF.

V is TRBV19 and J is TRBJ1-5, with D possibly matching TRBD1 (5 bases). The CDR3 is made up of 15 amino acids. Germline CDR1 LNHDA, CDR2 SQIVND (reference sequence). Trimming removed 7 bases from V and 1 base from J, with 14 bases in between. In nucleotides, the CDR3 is TGTGCCAGTAATGAGGGGCGCGCGAGCAATCAGCCCCAGCATTTT. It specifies CASNEGRASNQPQHF.

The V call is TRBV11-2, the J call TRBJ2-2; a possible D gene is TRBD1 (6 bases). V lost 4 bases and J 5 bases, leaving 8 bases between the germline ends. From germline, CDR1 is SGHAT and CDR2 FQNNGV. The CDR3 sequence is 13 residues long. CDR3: CASSYTGTGELFF. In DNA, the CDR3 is TGTGCCAGCAGCTATACAGGGACCGGGGAGCTGTTTTTT.

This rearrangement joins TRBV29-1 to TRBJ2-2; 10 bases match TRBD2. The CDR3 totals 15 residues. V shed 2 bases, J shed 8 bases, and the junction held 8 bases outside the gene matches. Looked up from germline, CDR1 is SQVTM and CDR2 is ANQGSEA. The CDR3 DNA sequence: TGCAGCGTTGAAAGATCGCAGCGGGAGGGGGGGGAGCTGTTTTTT. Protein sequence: CSVERSQREGGELFF.